This section outlines one TCR beta chain sequence together with its context. What it binds is not known. This sample was included in a study of T cells after yellow fever vaccination. Points from the study as a whole: Detected again after the booster were most primary-vaccination clones, at approximately 96% CD4 and approximately 90% CD8. Weaker in magnitude, the secondary response showed a faster peak on day 5 versus 15.

The CDR3 sequence is 15 residues long. V was pared by 2 bases and J by 4 bases, with 16 bases between. The V gene's germline CDR1 is DFQATT and CDR2 SNEGSKA (reference sequence). TCRdb itself ran the 5' RACE reads through MiXCR, one entry per CDR3 protein. The table records roughly 310,000 distinct CDR3 sequences, around 4% of them present only once. This TCR was recovered from a man aged 18 to 29 who received the YFV17D yellow fever vaccine. The input for sequencing was PBMCs, taken on the day of the yellow fever booster vaccination. This sequence joins TRBV20-1 and TRBJ2-3, with D unresolved. CDR3 in DNA: TGCAGTGCTAGAAATACAAGAGTTTCCGCAGATACGCAGTATTTT. It yields the protein CSARNTRVSADTQYF.